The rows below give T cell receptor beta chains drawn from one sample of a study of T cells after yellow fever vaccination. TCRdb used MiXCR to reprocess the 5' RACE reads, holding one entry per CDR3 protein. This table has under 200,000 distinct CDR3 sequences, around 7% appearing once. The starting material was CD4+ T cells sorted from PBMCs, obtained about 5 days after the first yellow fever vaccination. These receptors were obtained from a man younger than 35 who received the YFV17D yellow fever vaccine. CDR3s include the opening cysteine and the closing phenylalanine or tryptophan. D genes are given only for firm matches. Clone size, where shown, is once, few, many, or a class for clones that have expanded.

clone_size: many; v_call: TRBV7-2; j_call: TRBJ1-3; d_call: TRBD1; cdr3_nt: TGTGCCAGCAGCTTCCAACAGGGGAACACCATATATTTT; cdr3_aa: CASSFQQGNTIYF
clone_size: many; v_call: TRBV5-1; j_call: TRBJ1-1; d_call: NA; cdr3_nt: TGCGCCAGCAGCACCCAGGGGCCTCTCTTAACTGAAGCTTTCTTT; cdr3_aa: CASSTQGPLLTEAFF
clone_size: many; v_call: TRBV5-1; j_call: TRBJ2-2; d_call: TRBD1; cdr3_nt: TGCGCCAGCAGCTGGACAGGGGAGACCGGGGAGCTGTTTTTT; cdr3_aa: CASSWTGETGELFF
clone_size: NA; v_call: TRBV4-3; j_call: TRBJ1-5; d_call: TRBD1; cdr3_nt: TGCGCCAGCCGGGAGGACAGGGATTCGTATCAGCCCCAGCATTTT; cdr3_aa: CASREDRDSYQPQHF
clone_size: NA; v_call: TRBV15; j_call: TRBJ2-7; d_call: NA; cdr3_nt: TGTGCCACCAGCAGAGATCTGAGCTACGAGCAGTACTTC; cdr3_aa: CATSRDLSYEQYF
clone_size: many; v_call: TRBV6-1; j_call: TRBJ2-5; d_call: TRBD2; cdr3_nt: TGTGCCAGCAGCCACCTCGGGGGGCAAGAGACCCAGTACTTC; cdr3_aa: CASSHLGGQETQYF
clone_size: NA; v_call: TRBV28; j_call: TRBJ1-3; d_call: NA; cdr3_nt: TGTGCCAGCAGTTCCCTCGACAGGAACAAGTATTTT; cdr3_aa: CASSSLDRNKYF
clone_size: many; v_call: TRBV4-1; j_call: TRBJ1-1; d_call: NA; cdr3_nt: TGCGCCAGCAGCCAAGTCGGTGGCCCGGGAGGGGTAGGGACTGAAGCTTTCTTT; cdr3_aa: CASSQVGGPGGVGTEAFF
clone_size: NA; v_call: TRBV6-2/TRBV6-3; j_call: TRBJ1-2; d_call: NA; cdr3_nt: TGTGCCAGCAGGCCGCGCATGGGTGGCTACACCTTC; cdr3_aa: CASRPRMGGYTF
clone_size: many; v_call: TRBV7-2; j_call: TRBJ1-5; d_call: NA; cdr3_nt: TGTGCCAGCAGCTACGGGGGGGAGCAGCCCCAGCATTTT; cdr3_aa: CASSYGGEQPQHF
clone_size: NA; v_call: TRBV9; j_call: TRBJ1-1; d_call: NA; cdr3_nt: TGTGCCAGCAGCGACCCCCGGGGGGGACTGAACACTGAAGCTTTCTTT; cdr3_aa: CASSDPRGGLNTEAFF